Described below is a single TCR beta chain sequence and its context. Its antigen has not been determined. Base qualities are missing; no much larger clone stands one base away. Donors were healthy HIV-negative adults with no recently reported acute infections or vaccinations. Every donor was a Caucasian adult residing in Nashville, Tennessee, USA. In the unsorted samples, approximately 82 million PBMCs were counted, and genomic DNA was extracted using the QIAamp DNA Blood Mini kit. Blood was collected by leukapheresis, and PBMCs were isolated by Ficoll-Histopaque density gradient centrifugation and then cryopreserved in liquid nitrogen vapor phase. This entry comes from a study of shared clonotypes between healthy human individuals (dated by TCRdb to the early 2020s). Study-level background: A couple of women and a few men aged 18 to 49 years were included in the cohort. To estimate repertoire size and how much clonotype sharing occurs between individuals, the study deeply sequenced the blood TCR repertoires of several healthy adults. To increase sequencing depth and limit assay-specific biases, different laboratories used diverse techniques to prepare libraries and sequence TCR repertoires. Per donor, leukapheresis produced somewhere between about 0.9 and 10 billion PBMCs. Broad study findings and their caveats: Sampling was restricted to blood, and TCR repertoires in tissues likely differ from the TCR repertoires found in blood. Because the study included a small number of donors, the genetic and exposure-history diversity represented was limited. Based on pairwise subsampling, the degree of clonotype sharing among donors was expected to be affected by sequencing depth.

Germline trimming amounts to 5 bases on V and 4 bases on J, with 11 as the count of junction bases outside the gene matches. The CDR3 goes from the cysteine to the phenylalanine over 15 residues. Solely the CDR3 DNA is kept, with 45 bases framed from the first base. CDR1 SEHNR and CDR2 FQNEAQ are derived from the germline V gene (reference sequence). TCR CDR3 regions were amplified from genomic DNA by multiplex PCR using the deep immunoSEQ assay. Extracted genomic DNA from each cell subset was spread evenly across all wells of several immunoSEQ 96-well plates, with each plate serving as a replicate. For unsorted PBMC, each replicate PCR was loaded with roughly 0.3 ug genomic DNA, equivalent to roughly 31,000 T cell genomes. Ten immunoSEQ deep assay plates were used to sequence unsorted PBMC genomic DNA. Purified libraries were measured with a Qubit 3.0 fluorometer, size-checked on a Bioanalyzer 2100, and measured again with the KAPA Library Quantification kit. A separate single-read 150-cycle Illumina NextSeq 550 flow cell was used to sequence each immunoSEQ 96-well plate. The authors' pipeline ran thus. Because the immunoSEQ output included only junctional sequences and no quality scores, the filtering could not be the same as the filtering used for full-length reads. Sequences were annotated with PyIR, a Python wrapper for IgBLAST v1.9, and V/J genes and CDR3 were assigned using IMGT germline references. Reads were filtered out if the reads had weak V/J assignments (E-value above 1e-6), no CDR3, stop codons, out-of-frame junctions, or ambiguous translated residues. V3J clonotypes were defined as sequences sharing an identical inferred V gene, J gene, and CDR3 amino acid sequence. Percentage overlap between repertoires was calculated by dividing the number of shared unique clonotypes by the size of the smaller repertoire. RTK rarefaction, the Chao1 estimator, and Recon v2.1 estimates of unobserved clonotypes were used to assess repertoire richness. TCRdb carries this immuneACCESS record with in-frame sequences only. Its versions omit some clonotypes, under half of them owing to an unresolved V gene in the studies checked, with the rest unexplained. The V and J calls and clone size were taken over from that table, and D and trimming were inferred from the DNA. This sample has 400,000 to 600,000 clones in its table, and 60% to 80% of those were observed once. About an eighth of the sample is taken by the ten largest.

Specimen: PBMCs. The receptor's source is a woman in her forties in good health. Some clones in this sample may be carry-over from other donors' samples. Recombination joined TRBV7-9 with TRBJ2-7, and 7 junctional nucleotides match TRBD2. The DNA sequence is as follows: TGTGCCAGCAGCCCGGTCGGCGGGAGTATGTACGAGCAGTACTTC. This is translated as CASSPVGGSMYEQYF.